The next 26 T cell receptor beta chains were all read from a single sample in a study of molecular identifiers for immune sequencing clone quantification. TCRdb used MiXCR to reprocess the PCR reads, holding one entry per CDR3 protein. The repertoire has 40,000 to 50,000 distinct CDR3 sequences, 19% of them found once; the top ten carry under 1.3%. Input material: naive CD8+ T cells from blood, with Jurkat cell RNA spiked in. Subset indicated: FACS-sorted CD8+CD4-CCR7+CD45RA+ naive T cells. The receptors here all came from a human donor in good health. Some libraries in this study had Jurkat cell RNA spiked in.

A word on this clonotype: Germline and junction disagree at one end, which may indicate a read error. The rearrangement joins TRBV5-4 to TRBJ2-7, with D perhaps matching TRBD1 (5 bases). The length of the CDR3 is 13 residues. Per the germline V gene, CDR1 is SGHNT and CDR2 is YYREEE (reference sequence). The CDR3 loop is CASSFRGSYGQYF. CDR3 nucleotides: TGTGCCAGCAGCTTTAGGGGCTCCTACGGGCAGTACTTC. The full variable domain, its missing parts supplied by reference TRBV5-4 and TRBJ2-7, is ETGVTQSPTHLIKTRGQQVTLRCSSQSGHNTVSWYQQALGQGPQFIFQYYREEENGRGNFPPRFSGLQFPNYSSELNVNALELDDSALYLCASSFRGSYGQYFGPGTRLTVT.

This clonotype occurred many times. V and J are TRBV5-4 and TRBJ2-1; perhaps TRBD1 as D (5 bases). The germline V gene encodes CDR1 SGHNT and CDR2 YYREEE (reference sequence). The CDR3 loop spans 15 amino acids. V was cut by 4 bases and J by 6 bases, with 17 bases left in between. The CDR3 DNA reads TGTGCCAGCAGCCGTCGCGTGGGGCCCAGCAATGAGCAGTTCTTC. Its translation: CASSRRVGPSNEQFF.

The chain carries TRBV18 and TRBJ1-4; a possible D gene is TRBD1 (6 bases). This CDR3 comprises 15 residues. Trimming stripped 4 bases from V and 7 bases from J, with 16 bases between. Germline V gives CDR1 KGHSH, CDR2 LQKENI. The CDR3 bases are TGTGCCAGCTCACAGATTCGGGACACTGGTGAAAAACTGTTTTTT. This gives the protein CASSQIRDTGEKLFF.

V and J are TRBV3-2 and TRBJ2-1; TRBD2 is the table's D call, not checked against the DNA. TRBV3-2 counts as a pseudogene. The CDR3 contains 17 residues. CDR3 sequence: CASSQEESGGAGGEQFF. The CDR3 nucleotides read TGTGCCAGCAGCCAAGAAGAGAGCGGGGGGGCCGGGGGGGAGCAGTTCTTC.

The count of this clonotype is one. The chain uses TRBV29-1 and TRBJ1-1; weak D call: TRBD1 (5 bases). The CDR3 is 14 residues long. Germline V CDR1 and CDR2: SQVTM, ANQGSEA. The V end was cut by 0 bases, the J end by 1 base, with 9 bases between. DNA of the CDR3: TGCAGCGTTGAAGAGGAAGGGGAGAACACTGAAGCTTTCTTT. It specifies CSVEEEGENTEAFF.

At least ten counts were recorded for this clonotype. This chain uses TRBV27 with TRBJ2-3, with a weak D call TRBD1 (6 bases). With 5 bases removed from V and 0 bases from J, the gap between germline ends came to 15 bases. This CDR3 comprises 16 residues. The germline V gene encodes CDR1 MNHEY and CDR2 SMNVEV (reference sequence). CDR3 DNA: TGTGCCAGCAGTCCCCTACAGGGACCCAGCACAGATACGCAGTATTTT. It specifies CASSPLQGPSTDTQYF.

This clonotype has a count of ten or more. This chain links TRBV2 with TRBJ1-4; 7 bases are shared with TRBD1. Germline V CDR1 and CDR2: SNHLY, FYNNEI. CDR3 length equals 15 residues. J lost 3 bases, V lost 9 bases, and 10 bases had no gene match. CDR3 sequence reads: CASGEGDSSNEKLFF. The CDR3 region has the DNA TGTGCCAGTGGAGAGGGGGACAGCTCTAATGAAAAACTGTTTTTT. The variable domain in full, completed from reference TRBV2 and TRBJ1-4, reads EPEVTQTPSHQVTQMGQEVILRCVPISNHLYFYWYRQILGQKVEFLVSFYNNEISEKSEIFDDQFSVERPDGSNFTLKIRSTKLEDSAMYFCASGEGDSSNEKLFFGSGTQLSVL.

Many counts were recorded for this clonotype. The chain couples TRBV19 to TRBJ2-2; no firm D call. Deletions cut 0 bases from V and 7 bases from J, with 6 bases between. CDR1 is LNHDA and CDR2 is SQIVND in the germline V gene (reference sequence). This CDR3 is 13 amino acids long. For the CDR3, the DNA is TGTGCCAGTAGTATAGATCTTGTCGGGGAGCTGTTTTTT. Translated, it gives CASSIDLVGELFF.

This clonotype was recorded many times. The CDR3 region is CSARGTSGRTYEQYF. In nucleotides, the CDR3 is TGCAGTGCTAGAGGGACTAGCGGGAGGACCTACGAGCAGTACTTC. This chain links TRBV20-1 with TRBJ2-7, with 14 bases fitting TRBD2. V gave up 1 base and J gave up 2 bases; unmatched junction bases: 1. Germline CDR1 and CDR2: DFQATT and SNEGSKA (reference sequence). This CDR3 contains 15 residues.

The table lists this clonotype with many counts. The V call is TRBV30, the J call TRBJ2-3, with unresolved D. The CDR3 spans 15 residues. Trimming removed 0 bases at V and 3 bases at J, with 13 bases between. Germline V gene lookup returns CDR1 GTSNPN and CDR2 SVGIG (reference sequence). This chain's CDR3 is CAWSVIPSITDTQYF. The CDR3 DNA reads as TGTGCCTGGAGTGTTATACCTTCCATTACAGATACGCAGTATTTT.

Many counts were recorded for this clonotype. The chain has TRBV24-1 and TRBJ2-2; TRBD2 aligns across 14 bases. Trimming took 4 bases from V and 3 from J; bases not matched to a gene: 3. Germline lookup yields CDR1 KGHDR and CDR2 SFDVKD. The CDR3 covers 17 residues. CDR3 sequence reads: CATSDMGLAGDTGELFF. CDR3 nucleotide sequence: TGTGCCACCAGTGACATGGGACTAGCGGGAGACACCGGGGAGCTGTTTTTT.

This clonotype counts as medium-sized. J is TRBJ2-3 and V is TRBV7-9; D might be TRBD1 (6 bases). CDR1 SEHNR and CDR2 FQNEAQ come from the germline V gene (reference sequence). Trimming cost V 6 bases and J 0 bases, with 10 bases left between them. The CDR3 is 14 amino acids. Written as DNA, the CDR3 is TGTGCCAGCAGTTATGACAGGAGCACAGATACGCAGTATTTT. Protein product: CASSYDRSTDTQYF. The variable domain in full, completed from reference TRBV7-9 and TRBJ2-3, reads DTGVSQNPRHKITKRGQNVTFRCDPISEHNRLYWYRQTLGQGPEFLTYFQNEAQLEKSRLLSDRFSAERPKGSFSTLEIQRTEQGDSAMYLCASSYDRSTDTQYFGPGTRLTVL.

This clonotype showed up many times. The CDR3 region has the DNA TGTGCCAGCAGTTTTTCGACTAGCGGGGGCTACGAGCAGTACTTC. Protein product: CASSFSTSGGYEQYF. This sequence joins TRBV6-2 or TRBV6-3 and TRBJ2-7; 12 bases agree with TRBD2. CDR1 MNHEY and CDR2 SVGEGT come from the germline V gene. This CDR3 is 15 amino acids long. The ends lost 4 bases at V and 3 bases at J; junction bases unmatched: 4.

This clonotype occurred many times. The gene calls are TRBV20-1 and TRBJ2-4; 7 nucleotides agree with TRBD2. Per the germline V gene, CDR1 is DFQATT and CDR2 is SNEGSKA (reference sequence). With 8 bases clipped from V and 0 bases from J, the junction kept 10 bases outside the gene matches. This CDR3 is built from 15 residues. The chain's CDR3 is CSWLAETEAKNIQYF. For the CDR3, the DNA is TGCAGTTGGCTAGCGGAGACGGAAGCCAAAAACATTCAGTACTTC.

This clonotype was seen many times. The chain has TRBV12-3 or TRBV12-4 and TRBJ1-1, with D possibly being TRBD1 (6 bases). V was cut by 4 bases and J by 0 bases, with 12 bases left in between. CDR3 length equals 15 residues. The CDR3 here is CASSWTVFLNTEAFF. The CDR3 DNA is TGTGCCAGCAGTTGGACAGTTTTCCTGAACACTGAAGCTTTCTTT.

This clonotype was counted at least ten times. V usage is TRBV3-2 and J usage is TRBJ1-1; the table's D call, TRBD1, was not checked against the DNA. TRBV3-2 is noted as a pseudogene. The CDR3 totals 17 residues. CDR3 nucleotide sequence: TGTGCCAGCAGCCAAGTGACTACGGGACAGGGCAGGGCTGAAGCTTTCTTT. Its protein is CASSQVTTGQGRAEAFF.

For this clonotype: One base away lies a much larger clone, so this may be a sequencing read error. CDR3 amino acids: CAGSLFTWNTEAFF. In DNA, the CDR3 is TGTGCCGGCAGTTTATTTACGTGGAACACTGAAGCTTTCTTT. The chain is built from TRBV28 and TRBJ1-1; D is unresolved. CDR3 length: 14 amino acids. In germline, CDR1 is MDHEN, CDR2 SYDVKM.

Ten or more counts support this clonotype. This chain joins TRBV4-3 and TRBJ1-5; 8 nucleotides line up with TRBD1. The CDR3 totals 15 residues. With 3 bases clipped from V and 5 bases from J, the junction kept 6 bases outside the gene matches. Germline V CDR1 and CDR2: LGHNA, YSLEER. The CDR3 sequence is CASSQSDREDQPQHF. The CDR3 nucleotides read TGCGCCAGCAGCCAGTCGGACAGGGAAGATCAGCCCCAGCATTTT.

This clonotype was found many times. The CDR3 loop reads CSVIRTSGGAGYEQYF. CDR3 coding DNA: TGCAGCGTTATTCGGACTAGCGGGGGGGCCGGGTACGAGCAGTACTTC. This chain connects TRBV29-1 to TRBJ2-7; the match to TRBD2 covers 15 bases. V lost 5 bases to trimming and J lost 4 bases; unmatched junction nucleotides: 9. The CDR3 has 16 residues. In germline, CDR1 is SQVTM, CDR2 ANQGSEA.

This clonotype was recorded many times. The chain links TRBV19 to TRBJ2-5; 8 nucleotides agree with TRBD1. CDR1 is LNHDA, CDR2 SQIVND, per germline (reference sequence). This CDR3 spans 15 amino acids. V dropped 7 bases and J dropped 0; count of bases not matched to a gene: 7. The CDR3 sequence is CASTIGQGYQETQYF. The CDR3 DNA sequence: TGTGCCAGTACCATCGGACAGGGTTACCAAGAGACCCAGTACTTC.

The sample holds many counts of this clonotype. This chain connects TRBV4-1 to TRBJ2-5; maybe TRBD1 (5 bases). The CDR3 totals 14 residues. The germline gives CDR1 MGHRA, CDR2 YSYEKL. Trimming shortened V by 4 bases and J by 1 base, and 10 bases separated the two germline ends. The CDR3 here is CASSPTASQETQYF. The CDR3 DNA is TGCGCCAGCAGCCCGACAGCTAGCCAAGAGACCCAGTACTTC.

This clonotype was observed at least ten times. V usage is TRBV5-1 and J usage is TRBJ2-7; 8 bases agree with TRBD1. This CDR3 region has 13 residues. V shed 4 bases and J 5 bases; nucleotides not matched to a gene: 5. CDR1 and CDR2 (germline): SGHRS, YFSETQ. In DNA, the CDR3 is TGCGCCAGCAGCGCAGGACAGGGTGACGAGCAGTACTTC. This translates into CASSAGQGDEQYF.

The CDR3 loop reads CASSPTFGSGELFF. The CDR3 nucleotides read TGTGCCAGCAGTCCAACGTTTGGGTCCGGGGAGCTGTTTTTT. V is TRBV6-5 and J is TRBJ2-2, with D unclear. Germline lookup yields CDR1 MNHEY and CDR2 SVGAGI. This CDR3 is built from 14 residues. Trimming removed 5 bases at V and 6 bases at J, with 13 bases between.

There are many counts of this clonotype. This rearrangement joins TRBV19 to TRBJ2-3, with 7 bases fitting TRBD2. Germline trimming cut 6 bases from V and 2 bases from J; bases unmatched to any gene: 5. Germline values: CDR1 LNHDA, CDR2 SQIVND (reference sequence). This CDR3 has 14 amino acids. Here the CDR3 reads CASSLTSSTDTQYF. Written as DNA, the CDR3 is TGTGCCAGTAGCCTGACTAGCTCCACAGATACGCAGTATTTT.

The table lists this clonotype with many counts. The chain joins TRBV29-1 to TRBJ2-7; possible D gene TRBD1, 6 bases. This CDR3 has 14 residues. V was pared by 4 bases and J by 2 bases, with 15 bases between. The germline gives CDR1 SQVTM, CDR2 ANQGSEA. CDR3 coding DNA: TGCAGCGTTGTCCCGGACAGTGGGGCCTACGAGCAGTACTTC. It yields the protein CSVVPDSGAYEQYF.

This clonotype appeared many times. The rearrangement joins TRBV6-6 to TRBJ2-1; D may be TRBD1 (6 bases). V was clipped by 4 bases and J by 10 bases, with 8 bases between them. This CDR3 region has 11 residues. Germline CDR1 reads MNHNY; CDR2 reads SVGAGI (reference sequence). The CDR3 sequence: CASSFGQEQFF. DNA for the CDR3: TGTGCCAGCAGTTTCGGACAGGAGCAGTTCTTC.